This T cell receptor beta chain was sequenced in a study of T cell repertoires in cytomegalovirus infection (dated by TCRdb to between 2018 and 2021). Describing the broader study: Because public TCR beta signatures pointed to carriage of CMV infection together with the matching HLA type, the HLA type of each donor mattered for the analysis. The full study reports these points: Cumulative frequency of public TCR beta family members discriminated carriers of CMV infection plus the relevant HLA type in this cohort and an independent roughly 330-donor cohort. The ex vivo response was dominated by HLA-C-restricted CMV-specific TCR beta clonotypes, and the single most frequent clonotype in two of eight donors was supplied by these HLA-C-restricted clonotypes.

Sequencer: Illumina HiSeq 1500. Through fastp at Q25 and MiXCR, TCRdb rebuilt clones from the public reads, retaining in-frame beta chains. Rows with a matching CDR3 protein are joined into one entry that keeps the most common DNA and genes. Counted in this sample were fewer than 300,000 distinct CDR3 sequences; 20% to 30% of them appeared once. The ten largest clones capture approximately 15% of the sample. This clonotype has a single count. Its antigen remains undetermined. The input lacks base qualities; no much larger clone sits a single base away. A single read makes a weak case. V loses 6 bases at its end and J loses 6 bases; junction bases beyond the gene matches: 3. As encoded in the germline V gene, CDR1 is MDHEN while CDR2 is SYDVKM. From its cysteine to its phenylalanine, the CDR3 spans 13 amino acids. Here the CDR3 DNA is all that survives: 39 bases in frame from base 1.

The sample consisted of PBMCs. The chain is made from TRBV28 and TRBJ1-5; 9 bases in the middle match TRBD1. The receptor comes from a human donor in good health (CMV status not recorded). Some clones in this sample may be carry-over from other donors' samples. The DNA sequence is given as TGTGCCAGCAGGGAGACAGGGGGTCAGCCCCAGCATTTT. The resulting protein is CASRETGGQPQHF.